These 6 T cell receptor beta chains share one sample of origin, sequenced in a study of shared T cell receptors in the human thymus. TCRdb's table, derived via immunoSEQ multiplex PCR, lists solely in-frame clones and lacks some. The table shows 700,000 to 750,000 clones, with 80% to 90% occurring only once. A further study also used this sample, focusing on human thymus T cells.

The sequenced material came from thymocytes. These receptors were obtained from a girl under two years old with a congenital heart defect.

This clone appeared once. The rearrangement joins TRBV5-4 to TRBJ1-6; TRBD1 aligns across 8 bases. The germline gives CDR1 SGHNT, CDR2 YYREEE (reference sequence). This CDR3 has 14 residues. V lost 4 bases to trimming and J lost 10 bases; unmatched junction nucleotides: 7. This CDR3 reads CASSDGQGRSPLHF. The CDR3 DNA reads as TGTGCCAGCAGCGACGGACAGGGCAGATCACCCCTCCACTTT. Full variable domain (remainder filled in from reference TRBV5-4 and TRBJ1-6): ETGVTQSPTHLIKTRGQQVTLRCSSQSGHNTVSWYQQALGQGPQFIFQYYREEENGRGNFPPRFSGLQFPNYSSELNVNALELDDSALYLCASSDGQGRSPLHFGNGTRLTVT.

The CDR3 is CASSDQGRRYEQYF. CDR3 bases: TGTGCCAGCAGTGACCAGGGGCGTCGGTACGAGCAGTACTTC. This rearrangement joins TRBV6-5 to TRBJ2-7; D possibly corresponds to TRBD1 (6 bases). CDR1 and CDR2 (germline): MNHEY, SVGAGI. With 5 bases removed from V and 4 bases from J, the gap between germline ends came to 15 bases. This CDR3 spans 14 amino acids.

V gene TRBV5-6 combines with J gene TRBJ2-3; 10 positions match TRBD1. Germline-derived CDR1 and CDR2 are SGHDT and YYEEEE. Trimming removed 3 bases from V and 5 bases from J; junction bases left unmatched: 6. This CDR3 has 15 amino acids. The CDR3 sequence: CASSCGTGVGDTQYF. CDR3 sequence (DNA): TGTGCCAGCAGCTGCGGGACAGGGGTTGGAGATACGCAGTATTTT.

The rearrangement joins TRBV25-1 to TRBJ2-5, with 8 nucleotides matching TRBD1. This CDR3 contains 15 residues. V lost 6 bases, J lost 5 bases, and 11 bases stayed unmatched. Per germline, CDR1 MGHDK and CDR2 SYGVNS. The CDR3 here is CASSNGAGGLETQYF. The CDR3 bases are TGTGCCAGCAGCAACGGCGCAGGGGGCTTGGAGACCCAGTACTTC.

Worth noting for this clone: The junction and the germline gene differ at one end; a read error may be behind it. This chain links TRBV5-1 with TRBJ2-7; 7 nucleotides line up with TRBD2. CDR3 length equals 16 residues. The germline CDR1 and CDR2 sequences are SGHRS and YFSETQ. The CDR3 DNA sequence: TGCGCCAGCAGCTCGCGGTTTCCGGGAGGACGCTACGGGCAGTACTTC. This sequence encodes CASSSRFPGGRYGQYF.

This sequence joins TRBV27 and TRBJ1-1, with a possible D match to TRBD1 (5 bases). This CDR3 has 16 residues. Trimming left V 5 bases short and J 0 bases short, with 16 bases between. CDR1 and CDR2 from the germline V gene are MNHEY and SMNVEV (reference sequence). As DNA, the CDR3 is TGTGCCAGCAGTCCCACCGGGGGTAGGGTGAACACTGAAGCTTTCTTT. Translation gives CASSPTGGRVNTEAFF.